A selection of T cell receptor beta chains follows, all from one sample in a study of shared clonotypes between healthy human individuals. TCRdb keeps only in-frame clones here, not all; method: immunoSEQ multiplex PCR. The repertoire includes more than 500,000 clones, roughly 95% of them detected once, and approximately 0.11% sits in the top ten. Sequenced sample: naive CD8+ T cells sorted from blood. Receptors were obtained from a woman in her 30s in good health. CDR3s include the opening cysteine and the closing phenylalanine or tryptophan. The D gene is left open where the match is weak. Size is omitted from some rows. Given values are once, few, many or a class for expanded clones.

size	length	D	J	V	CDR3	DNA
NA	16	TRBD1	TRBJ2-7	TRBV5-1	CASSLGPGQGLSEQYF	TGCGCCAGCAGCTTGGGACCGGGACAGGGGCTAAGCGAGCAGTACTTC
NA	15	TRBD1	TRBJ1-2	TRBV5-1	CASSSGTGRSYGYTF	TGCGCCAGCAGCTCTGGGACAGGCCGTAGCTATGGCTACACCTTC
NA	15	NA	TRBJ2-7	TRBV27	CASSLTGRSSYEQYF	TGTGCCAGCAGTTTGACAGGCCGAAGCTCCTACGAGCAGTACTTC
NA	15	NA	TRBJ1-2	TRBV6-1	CASSTTQRTLGGYTF	TGTGCCAGCAGTACCACACAGAGGACTTTGGGTGGCTACACCTTC
NA	14	TRBD2	TRBJ2-7	TRBV13	CASSLGAGDGGQYF	TGTGCCAGCAGCTTAGGAGCGGGAGATGGCGGGCAGTACTTC
NA	13	NA	TRBJ1-3	TRBV9	CASSDSSGNTIYF	TGTGCCAGCAGCGACAGCTCTGGAAACACCATATATTTT
NA	15	NA	TRBJ1-5	TRBV6-1	CASRDLEGTAGPQHF	TGTGCCAGCAGGGACCTTGAGGGAACCGCAGGGCCCCAGCATTTT
NA	14	NA	TRBJ1-5	TRBV19	CASRTDRSGQPQHF	TGTGCCAGTAGGACGGACAGATCTGGTCAGCCCCAGCATTTT
NA	15	TRBD2	TRBJ2-7	TRBV9	CASSVDEAGRYEQYF	TGTGCCAGCAGCGTAGATGAAGCGGGGCGCTACGAGCAGTACTTC
NA	14	NA	TRBJ1-1	TRBV27	CASSLWGKNTEAFF	TGTGCCAGCAGTTTATGGGGGAAGAACACTGAAGCTTTCTTT
NA	19	TRBD2	TRBJ2-2	TRBV4-1	CASSQEGLAGGGTYGELFF	TGCGCCAGCAGCCAAGAGGGACTAGCGGGAGGAGGGACCTACGGGGAGCTGTTTTTT
NA	13	TRBD2	TRBJ2-7	TRBV25-1	CASMTSSGYEQYF	TGTGCCAGCATGACTAGCTCGGGCTACGAGCAGTACTTC
NA	13	NA	TRBJ1-1	TRBV12-5	CASGFGGSTEAFF	TGTGCTAGTGGTTTCGGGGGAAGTACTGAAGCTTTCTTT
NA	16	TRBD1	TRBJ2-7	TRBV6-6	CASNKRGDRDSYEQYF	TGTGCCAGCAATAAACGCGGGGACAGGGATTCCTACGAGCAGTACTTC
NA	14	TRBD1	TRBJ2-1	TRBV18	CASSPPEGQDEQFF	TGTGCCAGCTCACCACCGGAGGGACAGGATGAGCAGTTCTTC
few	11	NA	TRBJ2-1	TRBV6-5	CASSYGDEQFF	TGTGCCAGCAGTTATGGGGACGAGCAGTTCTTC
once	16	NA	TRBJ2-7	TRBV27	CASSWSQGQITYEQYF	TGTGCCAGCAGTTGGTCCCAGGGGCAGATCACCTACGAGCAGTACTTC
NA	15	TRBD1	TRBJ2-7	TRBV11-2	CASSLDRDRVYEQYF	TGTGCCAGCAGCCTAGACAGGGATCGGGTCTACGAGCAGTACTTC
NA	15	NA	TRBJ2-1	TRBV6-4	CASSDGNNPYNEQFF	TGTGCCAGCAGTGACGGTAACAACCCCTACAATGAGCAGTTCTTC
NA	15	TRBD1	TRBJ2-7	TRBV30	CAWSAPGQGPYEQYF	TGTGCCTGGAGTGCCCCGGGACAGGGTCCCTACGAGCAGTACTTC
NA	16	NA	TRBJ2-5	TRBV28	CASSFGLLPPPGTQYF	TGTGCCAGCAGTTTCGGGCTTCTGCCCCCTCCAGGGACCCAGTACTTC
NA	13	NA	TRBJ2-7	TRBV7-9	CASSFPGEKRQYF	TGTGCCAGCAGCTTCCCTGGGGAGAAGAGGCAGTACTTC
NA	14	NA	TRBJ2-7	TRBV18	CASLPSDHAGEQYF	TGTGCCAGCTTACCATCCGACCATGCGGGCGAGCAGTACTTC
NA	13	NA	TRBJ1-2	TRBV27	CASSLSRSAGYTF	TGTGCCAGCAGTTTAAGCCGCTCGGCTGGCTACACCTTC
NA	15	TRBD2	TRBJ2-7	TRBV14	CASSQDTSGSYEQYF	TGTGCCAGCAGCCAAGATACTAGCGGGAGTTACGAGCAGTACTTC
NA	16	NA	TRBJ2-6	TRBV4-1	CASSLPRVAGANVLTF	TGCGCCAGCAGCCTTCCCCGGGTAGCTGGGGCCAACGTCCTGACTTTC
NA	13	NA	TRBJ2-2	TRBV30	CAWSPGNTGELFF	TGTGCCTGGAGTCCAGGGAACACCGGGGAGCTGTTTTTT
once	12	NA	TRBJ2-7	TRBV28	CASSDVKYEQYF	TGTGCCAGCAGTGATGTTAAGTACGAGCAGTACTTC
NA	10	NA	TRBJ1-1	TRBV7-9	CASGGGVAFF	TGTGCCAGCGGCGGGGGGGTAGCTTTCTTT
NA	15	NA	TRBJ1-1	TRBV25-1	CASSQVGAHSTEAFF	TGTGCCAGCAGTCAGGTGGGGGCGCATTCGACTGAAGCTTTCTTT
NA	16	NA	TRBJ2-2	TRBV13	CASSTRTGTSTGELFF	TGTGCCAGCAGCACCCGAACGGGGACCAGCACCGGGGAGCTGTTTTTT
NA	11	NA	TRBJ2-1	TRBV7-6	CASSTDNEQFF	TGTGCCAGCAGCACCGACAATGAGCAGTTCTTC
NA	15	NA	TRBJ1-3	TRBV5-4	CASSSQGSSGNTIYF	TGTGCCAGCAGCTCACAAGGGAGCTCTGGAAACACCATATATTTT
NA	15	NA	TRBJ1-1	TRBV9	CASRTSGSGGTEAFF	TGTGCCAGCAGAACCTCCGGGTCCGGGGGGACTGAAGCTTTCTTT
NA	17	NA	TRBJ1-5	TRBV27	CASSLSVKGQRNQPQHF	TGTGCCAGCAGTTTATCGGTGAAGGGACAAAGAAATCAGCCCCAGCATTTT
NA	11	NA	TRBJ2-7	TRBV20-1	CSAKTSDEQYF	TGCAGTGCCAAGACGTCCGACGAGCAGTACTTC
NA	12	NA	TRBJ2-1	TRBV5-4	CASSSRPPEQFF	TGTGCCAGCAGCTCCCGTCCCCCGGAGCAGTTCTTC
NA	16	TRBD1	TRBJ2-3	TRBV11-2	CASSPTGTGEPDTQYF	TGTGCCAGCAGCCCGACCGGGACAGGGGAACCAGATACGCAGTATTTT
once	13	TRBD2	TRBJ2-7	TRBV11-2	CASNLAGTYEQYF	TGTGCCAGCAACCTAGCGGGGACCTACGAGCAGTACTTC
NA	14	NA	TRBJ2-5	TRBV7-3	CASSLSERQETQYF	TGTGCCAGCAGCTTATCTGAGCGGCAAGAGACCCAGTACTTC
NA	15	TRBD2	TRBJ2-1	TRBV27	CASTLLAGVYDEQFF	TGTGCCAGCACCTTACTAGCGGGAGTTTACGATGAGCAGTTCTTC
NA	15	TRBD1	TRBJ2-2	TRBV28	CASTPGQASGGELFF	TGTGCCAGCACCCCGGGACAGGCAAGCGGCGGGGAGCTGTTTTTT
NA	12	TRBD1	TRBJ1-1	TRBV29-1	CSVLGQGAEAFF	TGCAGCGTTCTGGGACAGGGGGCTGAAGCTTTCTTT
NA	11	NA	TRBJ2-7	TRBV29-1	CSVDLGGEQYF	TGCAGCGTTGATCTCGGCGGGGAGCAGTACTTC
NA	13	NA	TRBJ1-2	TRBV7-8	CASSLEGGYGYTF	TGTGCCAGCAGCTTAGAAGGGGGCTATGGCTACACCTTC
NA	12	NA	TRBJ1-1	TRBV29-1	CSAHGGEIEAFF	TGCAGCGCCCACGGAGGGGAGATAGAAGCTTTCTTT
NA	15	TRBD1	TRBJ2-7	TRBV5-1	CASSLAGTGGHEQYF	TGCGCCAGCAGCTTGGCCGGGACAGGGGGTCACGAGCAGTACTTC
NA	16	NA	TRBJ2-4	TRBV11-2	CASSFPPGGSKNIQYF	TGTGCCAGCAGCTTCCCCCCCGGGGGTTCCAAAAACATTCAGTACTTC
NA	13	NA	TRBJ2-5	TRBV4-1	CASSQDVEETQYF	TGCGCCAGCAGCCAAGATGTCGAAGAGACCCAGTACTTC
NA	14	NA	TRBJ2-5	TRBV5-6	CASSLGTRQETQYF	TGTGCCAGCAGCTTGGGTACACGTCAAGAGACCCAGTACTTC
NA	14	TRBD1	TRBJ1-2	TRBV5-1	CASSPDRGPFGYTF	TGCGCCAGCAGCCCGGACAGGGGGCCTTTTGGCTACACCTTC
NA	13	NA	TRBJ1-1	TRBV5-5	CASSSGTTTEAFF	TGTGCCAGCAGCTCCGGGACAACTACTGAAGCTTTCTTT
NA	14	NA	TRBJ2-7	TRBV10-3	CATSPPDFSYEQYF	TGTGCCACCTCCCCCCCGGACTTCTCCTACGAGCAGTACTTC
NA	16	TRBD1	TRBJ1-1	TRBV28	CASSLTRQGRDTEAFF	TGTGCCAGCAGTCTTACTCGACAGGGTAGGGACACTGAAGCTTTCTTT